There are many counts of the clone carrying this TCR beta chain. Antigen unknown. The CDR3 covers 15 residues. V lost 3 bases, J lost 0 bases, and 10 bases lay in between. Germline V gene data show CDR1 as MNHEY and CDR2 as SMNVEV (reference sequence). The data originate from a study of spatial heterogeneity in lung cancer. For the study at large: Raw reads showed each unique TCR and UMI combination turning up more than ten times on average.

TCRdb reanalysed the 5' RACE reads using MiXCR and keeps one entry per CDR3 protein. The sample gives tens of thousands of distinct CDR3 sequences, approximately 12% of which show up once; roughly 7% is in the top ten. The study, taken as a whole, reports: Ubiquitous, expanded tumor-derived TCRs were more frequently observed in blood at resection than at follow-up.

Noted time point: sample taken at primary tumor resection. Unsorted whole RNA samples from tumor, nontumor lung or frozen PBMC were sequenced. The input for sequencing was PBMCs, taken at surgery. The rearrangement joins TRBV27 to TRBJ2-3, with TRBD2 as a possible D gene (5 bases). The sequence was obtained from a male donor with early-stage non-small cell lung cancer. As DNA, the CDR3 is TGTGCCAGCAGTTTTAAGCGGTTCAGCACAGATACGCAGTATTTT. Amino acids: CASSFKRFSTDTQYF.